This TCR beta chain is from a study of blood T cells in healthy people across ages. A sample-barcoded 5' primer and a J-beta primer mix were used in a second PCR of about 7 to 12 cycles. The template-switch adaptor was a 5' adaptor with 12 random nucleotides. It tagged each cDNA molecule. Paired-end reads containing CDR3 totaled no fewer than 3 million for each sample. Using its own MiXCR run on the 5' RACE reads, TCRdb lists one record per CDR3 protein. This sample has around 1,800,000 distinct CDR3 sequences, with approximately 40% found just once. General observations from the study: Compared with aged donors, long-lived donors showed fewer expanded clones, suggesting selection. Observed TCR beta diversity per million T cells went down as age went up. This fall followed a roughly linear course with age.

This clonotype was counted ten times or more. Its antigen is not known. Germline trimming cut 0 bases from V and 2 bases from J; bases unmatched to any gene: 5. Germline V gives CDR1 DFQATT, CDR2 SNEGSKA (reference sequence). The CDR3 spans 16 residues. The chain joins TRBV20-1 to TRBJ2-5; 11 positions agree with TRBD2. Sequenced material: blood. The sequence was collected from a human donor in good health. The CDR3 nucleotides read TGCAGTGCTAGAGATATCCTAGCGGGGGGACAAGAGACCCAGTACTTC. Translation: CSARDILAGGQETQYF.